The sequence of this TCR beta chain was determined in a study of CD8 T cells in ankylosing spondylitis. CDR3 length: 18 residues. Germline lookup yields CDR1 SGHRS and CDR2 YFSETQ. V was clipped by 4 bases and J by 3 bases; unmatched bases: 13. Making use of molecular barcodes, quantitative 5'-RACE generated TCR beta libraries. TCRdb processed the 5' RACE reads anew with MiXCR; each CDR3 protein has one entry. The repertoire includes approximately 200,000 distinct CDR3 sequences, 9.5% to 15% of them detected once, and more than 15% sits in the top ten. The gene calls are TRBV5-1 and TRBJ2-1; TRBD2 matches 10 bases. The TCR comes from a male donor with ankylosing spondylitis or in good health (not recorded which). The sample was blood, either unsorted or a sorted T cell fraction (not recorded which). CDR3 sequence reads: CASSGDPSGRNGYNEQFF. CDR3 bases: TGCGCCAGCAGCGGGGACCCTAGCGGGAGAAACGGCTACAATGAGCAGTTCTTC. The full variable domain, completed using reference TRBV5-1 and TRBJ2-1, is KAGVTQTPRYLIKTRGQQVTLSCSPISGHRSVSWYQQTPGQGLQFLFEYFSETQRNKGNFPGRFSGRQFSNSRSEMNVSTLELGDSALYLCASSGDPSGRNGYNEQFFGPGTRLTVL.